The 13 T cell receptor beta chains below come from one sample, sequenced in a study of vaccination effects on CD4 cells after COVID-19. Antigens for these TCRs are unknown. The ViraFEST assay expanded antigen-specific CD4+ T cells with viral peptide pools before sequencing. Culture lasted over 9 days before CD4+ T cell isolation. Recipients of the vaccine had no prior SARS-CoV-2 infection and negative nucleocapsid antibodies. The method was immunoSEQ multiplex PCR; TCRdb's version includes in-frame clones alone and lacks a portion of them. The top ten hold around 12% of the sample, which has tens of thousands of clones, 60% to 85% seen once. Material: CD4+ T cells from PBMCs cultured with HCoV-OC43 spike peptides, obtained before COVID-19 vaccination. Subset in this sample: HCoV-OC43 spike overlapping peptide pool stimulation. These receptors were collected from a human donor who received a COVID-19 vaccine.

V is TRBV24-1 and J is TRBJ2-7, with TRBD2 matching over 9 bases. Germline trimming cut 4 bases from V and 3 bases from J; bases unmatched to any gene: 3. This CDR3 comprises 14 residues. CDR1 and CDR2 (germline): KGHDR, SFDVKD. CDR3: CATSEAGGIYEQYF. Here the CDR3 DNA reads TGTGCCACCAGTGAAGCGGGGGGTATCTACGAGCAGTACTTC.

This clone has only one observation. The gene calls are TRBV6-5 and TRBJ1-4; D not certain. The length of the CDR3 is 14 residues. Germline V gene lookup returns CDR1 MNHEY and CDR2 SVGAGI. Between the trimmed V and J ends, which lost 1 base and 6 bases, there was a span of 9 bases. CDR3 region: CASSYFPSHEKLFF. Written as DNA, the CDR3 is TGTGCCAGCAGTTACTTTCCGTCCCATGAAAAACTGTTTTTT.

V gene TRBV5-1 combines with J gene TRBJ2-7; tentative D call: TRBD2 (6 bases). V lost 2 bases, J lost 3 bases, and 15 bases lay in between. Germline V gives CDR1 SGHRS, CDR2 YFSETQ. The CDR3 spans 15 residues. CDR3 amino acids: CASSFMLSGVYEQYF. The DNA for the CDR3 is TGCGCCAGCAGCTTCATGCTATCGGGGGTCTACGAGCAGTACTTC.

V and J are TRBV6-2 or TRBV6-3 and TRBJ2-1, with TRBD2 matching 8 bases. J lost 8 bases, V lost 5 bases, and 5 bases had no gene match. This CDR3 contains 13 residues. Germline V gene lookup returns CDR1 MNHEY and CDR2 SVGEGT. CDR3 in DNA: TGTGCCAGCAGTGAGCGGGAGTTCCATGAGCAGTTCTTC. Translation gives CASSEREFHEQFF.

Only a few counts were recorded for this clone. Written as DNA, the CDR3 is TGTGCCAGCAGCCTGTCCAGGGATAAATCCCCGTTTTTT. Translated: CASSLSRDKSPFF. This chain connects TRBV7-2 to TRBJ1-4; possibly TRBD1 for D (5 bases). Germline CDR1 reads SGHTA; CDR2 reads FQGNSA. Trimming cost V 5 bases and J 16 bases, with 20 bases left between them. This CDR3 region has 13 residues.

The chain couples TRBV6-4 to TRBJ2-1, with TRBD2 as a possible D gene (7 bases). With 4 bases removed from V and 8 bases from J, the gap between germline ends came to 18 bases. Germline lookup yields CDR1 MRHNA and CDR2 SNTAGT. CDR3 length equals 15 residues. CDR3 in amino acids: CASSVGGASWDEQFF. The CDR3 coding sequence is TGTGCCAGCAGTGTTGGGGGGGCGAGTTGGGATGAGCAGTTCTTC.

V and J are TRBV29-1 and TRBJ2-5; 8 bases are a match to TRBD1. The length of the CDR3 is 13 residues. Looked up from germline, CDR1 is SQVTM and CDR2 is ANQGSEA. V dropped 7 bases and J dropped 1; count of bases not matched to a gene: 5. CDR3 coding DNA: TGCAGCGCACGACAGGGGCCCCAAGAGACCCAGTACTTC. Protein product: CSARQGPQETQYF.

This clone was counted a few times. The V and J genes are TRBV5-1 and TRBJ1-5; TRBD1 aligns across 8 bases. V lost 0 bases and J lost 4; bases outside the gene matches: 3. CDR1 and CDR2 from the germline V gene are SGHRS and YFSETQ. CDR3 length: 15 amino acids. The CDR3 loop reads CASSLGQGLNQPQHF. DNA of the CDR3: TGCGCCAGCAGCTTGGGACAGGGGTTGAATCAGCCCCAGCATTTT.

This chain joins TRBV19 and TRBJ1-4, with no clear D. The germline V gene has CDR1 LNHDA and CDR2 SQIVND (reference sequence). V lost 0 bases and J 7 bases, leaving 15 bases between the germline ends. The CDR3 is 16 amino acids. The CDR3 here is CASSIDLEGAGEKLFF. The CDR3 DNA is TGTGCCAGTAGTATAGATTTAGAGGGCGCAGGTGAAAAACTGTTTTTT.

The rearrangement links TRBV5-1 to TRBJ2-3; D uncertain. The CDR3 spans 12 residues. V lost 1 base and J lost 2, with 2 bases in between. The germline CDR1 and CDR2 sequences are SGHRS and YFSETQ. This CDR3 is CASSLSTDTQYF. CDR3 coding DNA: TGCGCCAGCAGCTTGTCCACAGATACGCAGTATTTT.

This clone was counted between two and nine times. The chain links TRBV5-1 to TRBJ2-5, with no clear D. This CDR3 has 13 residues. Trimming shortened V by 1 base and J by 0 bases, and 4 bases separated the two germline ends. Germline-derived CDR1 and CDR2 are SGHRS and YFSETQ. CDR3 loop: CASSLQDQETQYF. The CDR3 coding sequence is TGCGCCAGCAGCTTGCAGGACCAAGAGACCCAGTACTTC.

The chain links TRBV14 to TRBJ1-1; D perhaps matches TRBD1 (5 bases). Germline V lookup: CDR1 SGHDN, CDR2 FVKESK. The CDR3 has 14 amino acids. V was pared by 4 bases and J by 1 base, with 10 bases between. CDR3 amino acids: CASSPGGGNTEAFF. In nucleotides, the CDR3 is TGTGCCAGCAGCCCCGGGGGGGGGAACACTGAAGCTTTCTTT.

J is TRBJ1-2 and V is TRBV19; D is unclear. Between the trimmed V and J ends, which lost 6 bases and 5 bases, there was a span of 22 bases. Germline lookup yields CDR1 LNHDA and CDR2 SQIVND (reference sequence). This CDR3 region has 16 residues. The CDR3 nucleotides read TGTGCCAGTAGCCAACCCGGGAGCAAGCAGATATATGGCTACACCTTC. This translates into CASSQPGSKQIYGYTF.